The 23 T cell receptor beta chains below were found in one sample sequenced in a study of T cell responses to AZD1222 COVID-19 vaccine. The table came from immunoSEQ multiplex PCR; TCRdb's copy has only in-frame clones and leaves some out. This sample has around 110,000 clones, with roughly 88% found just once. The sample in question was peripheral blood, obtained on day 0 of AZD1222 vaccination. The receptors were gathered from an adult in good health.

This clone was seen only once. The chain carries TRBV29-1 and TRBJ1-2, with 9 bases that match TRBD1. CDR1 and CDR2 (germline): SQVTM, ANQGSEA. The CDR3 consists of 13 residues. The junction had 11 bases not matched to a gene; V was cut back by 7 bases and J by 8 bases. The CDR3: CSASWTGEGGYTF. The CDR3 nucleotides read TGCAGCGCCTCGTGGACAGGGGAAGGAGGCTACACCTTC.

The rearrangement links TRBV19 to TRBJ1-5, with TRBD1 as a possible D gene (6 bases). V gave up 3 bases and J gave up 7 bases, with 22 bases separating them. Germline V gives CDR1 LNHDA, CDR2 SQIVND (reference sequence). This CDR3 is built from 17 residues. DNA for the CDR3: TGTGCCAGTAGTATTGGAGGAGGGGGGAATGGTCGGCAGCCCCAGCATTTT. Its translation: CASSIGGGGNGRQPQHF. Full variable domain (rest looked up from reference TRBV19 and TRBJ1-5): DGGITQSPKYLFRKEGQNVTLSCEQNLNHDAMYWYRQDPGQGLRLIYYSQIVNDFQKGDIAEGYSVSREKKESFPLTVTSAQKNPTAFYLCASSIGGGGNGRQPQHFGDGTRLSIL.

This chain uses TRBV7-2 with TRBJ1-2; the D is unclear. The CDR3 runs to 15 residues. Per germline, CDR1 SGHTA and CDR2 FQGNSA. The V gene lost 0 bases and the J gene lost 4 bases, with 12 bases spanning the gap. The CDR3 spells CASSLALAGPYGYTF. Here the CDR3 DNA reads TGTGCCAGCAGCTTAGCGCTTGCGGGCCCCTATGGCTACACCTTC.

The V and J genes are TRBV5-4 and TRBJ2-3; 8 bases are a match to TRBD1. Germline CDR1 SGHNT, CDR2 YYREEE (reference sequence). The CDR3 extends over 17 amino acids. The trim removed 3 bases at V and 2 bases at J, leaving 11 bases unmatched. CDR3 sequence: CASSYSRGRAVTDTQYF. The CDR3 DNA reads TGTGCCAGCAGCTATTCCAGGGGGCGCGCGGTCACAGATACGCAGTATTTT.

The sample holds a few counts of this clone. This sequence joins TRBV6-5 and TRBJ2-7; maybe TRBD1 (6 bases). CDR3 length equals 15 residues. CDR1 and CDR2 from the germline V gene are MNHEY and SVGAGI. The germline V and J ends were trimmed by 1 base and 2 bases, with 12 bases remaining between them. This CDR3 reads CASSYYRDMAYEQYF. In DNA, the CDR3 is TGTGCCAGCAGTTACTACCGGGACATGGCCTACGAGCAGTACTTC.

The chain employs TRBV7-9 and TRBJ2-4, with D tentatively TRBD1 (6 bases). This CDR3 has 16 amino acids. The V end was cut by 5 bases, the J end by 3 bases, with 17 bases between. Germline CDR1 reads SEHNR; CDR2 reads FQNEAQ (reference sequence). CDR3 sequence: CASSQTGSSGKNIQYF. CDR3 in DNA: TGTGCCAGCAGCCAAACAGGGTCCTCAGGCAAAAACATTCAGTACTTC.

The gene calls are TRBV11-1 and TRBJ2-3; TRBD1 agrees at 8 bases. The V gene end was trimmed by 2 bases and the J gene end by 4 bases; junction bases not matched to a gene: 5. The CDR3 is 15 amino acids. Germline CDR1 SGHAT, CDR2 FQDESV (reference sequence). The CDR3 is CASSLPQGVSDTQYF. CDR3 coding DNA: TGTGCCAGCAGCTTACCACAGGGGGTATCAGATACGCAGTATTTT.

This rearrangement joins TRBV30 to TRBJ1-1; the D gene is possibly TRBD1 (5 bases). The CDR3 runs 12 residues. Trimming took off 5 bases at V and 6 bases at J, with 13 bases between the two ends. Germline V CDR1 and CDR2: GTSNPN, SVGIG (reference sequence). CDR3 amino acids: CAWEGPHPEAFF. The CDR3 region has the DNA TGTGCCTGGGAGGGACCGCATCCTGAAGCTTTCTTT.

V usage is TRBV7-6 and J usage is TRBJ2-3, with TRBD1 as a possible D gene (6 bases). Looked up from germline, CDR1 is SGHVS and CDR2 is FNYEAQ. Trimming left V 1 base short and J 2 bases short, with 13 bases between. The CDR3 is 16 amino acids. CDR3 sequence reads: CASSLGWGRSTDTQYF. CDR3 in DNA: TGTGCCAGCAGCTTAGGCTGGGGGCGATCCACAGATACGCAGTATTTT.

The genes are TRBV12-3 or TRBV12-4 and TRBJ2-3; D unclear. Between the trimmed V and J ends, which lost 1 base and 6 bases, there was a span of 8 bases. The CDR3 length is 13 residues. CDR3: CASSLGTRDTQYF. CDR3 bases: TGTGCCAGCAGTTTAGGAACTCGGGATACGCAGTATTTT.

The table lists this clone with a few counts. This chain uses TRBV5-4 with TRBJ2-1, with D unresolved. The CDR3 is made up of 14 amino acids. Germline lookup yields CDR1 SGHNT and CDR2 YYREEE (reference sequence). The V gene lost 4 bases and the J gene lost 8 bases, with 16 bases spanning the gap. The CDR3 coding sequence is TGTGCCAGCAGCCGACGGGTAGGTTCGGATGAGCAGTTCTTC. Its translation: CASSRRVGSDEQFF.

The chain employs TRBV7-9 and TRBJ2-5, with 7 bases lining up with TRBD1. Germline loops: CDR1 SEHNR, CDR2 FQNEAQ (reference sequence). The CDR3 extends over 15 amino acids. The V segment lost 0 bases and the J segment 1 base; nucleotides outside the gene matches: 2. CDR3 sequence (DNA): TGTGCCAGCAGCTTAGCTGGACAGGTCCAAGAGACCCAGTACTTC. Translated: CASSLAGQVQETQYF.

The chain has TRBV18 and TRBJ1-5; unclear D gene. Per the germline V gene, CDR1 is KGHSH and CDR2 is LQKENI. The CDR3 consists of 16 residues. The ends were cut back, 0 bases at V and 0 bases at J, with 9 bases in the middle. Here the CDR3 reads CASSPPGTHSNQPQHF. Here the CDR3 DNA reads TGTGCCAGCTCACCACCGGGCACCCATAGCAATCAGCCCCAGCATTTT.

The J gene is TRBJ1-4, the V gene TRBV15, with 10 bases that match TRBD1. Unmatched junction bases numbered 6, after V lost 3 bases and J lost 8 bases. This CDR3 is 15 amino acids long. Germline V gene sequence: CDR1 LNHNV, CDR2 YYDKDF (reference sequence). The CDR3 spells CATSSRTGGMEKLFF. CDR3 nucleotide sequence: TGTGCCACCAGCAGCAGGACAGGGGGTATGGAAAAACTGTTTTTT.

The V gene is TRBV7-9, the J gene TRBJ2-7; D might be TRBD1 (6 bases). The germline V and J ends were trimmed by 6 bases and 5 bases, with 20 bases remaining between them. CDR3 size: 15 residues. CDR1 and CDR2 from the germline V gene are SEHNR and FQNEAQ (reference sequence). The chain's CDR3 is CASSHYSGGTDEQYF. The CDR3 region has the DNA TGTGCCAGCAGTCATTATTCTGGGGGCACGGACGAGCAGTACTTC.

The rearrangement links TRBV29-1 to TRBJ1-3; TRBD1 aligns across 7 bases. Per germline, CDR1 SQVTM and CDR2 ANQGSEA. The J segment lost 4 bases and the V segment lost 6 bases, leaving 12 bases of the junction unmatched. The CDR3 totals 15 residues. CDR3 loop: CSVGDRVPGGNTIYF. As DNA, the CDR3 is TGCAGCGTGGGTGACAGGGTACCGGGGGGAAACACCATATATTTT. The full variable domain, its missing parts supplied by reference TRBV29-1 and TRBJ1-3, is SAVISQKPSRDICQRGTSLTIQCQVDSQVTMMFWYRQQPGQSLTLIATANQGSEATYESGFVIDKFPISRPNLTFSTLTVSNMSPEDSSIYLCSVGDRVPGGNTIYFGEGSWLTVV.

The CDR3 spells CASSPPTQGPNYGYTF. The CDR3 DNA follows: TGTGCCAGCTCACCACCGACTCAGGGGCCTAACTATGGCTACACCTTC. The chain uses TRBV18 and TRBJ1-2, with D perhaps TRBD1 (6 bases). Germline CDR1 is KGHSH and CDR2 is LQKENI. Trimming removed 0 bases from V and 0 bases from J, with 11 bases in between. CDR3 length equals 16 residues.

V gene TRBV20-1 combines with J gene TRBJ1-2; possibly TRBD1 for D (5 bases). The CDR3 totals 11 residues. The germline gives CDR1 DFQATT, CDR2 SNEGSKA (reference sequence). V lost 8 bases and J lost 1, with 8 bases in between. DNA of the CDR3: TGCAGTCCGACAGTTAACTATGGCTACACCTTC. Translation gives CSPTVNYGYTF.

The V call is TRBV6-1, the J call TRBJ2-7; no clear D gene. The CDR3 extends over 13 amino acids. Germline values: CDR1 MNHNS, CDR2 SASEGT. Trimming removed 2 bases at V and 3 bases at J, with 8 bases between. The DNA of the CDR3 is TGTGCCAGCAGTGAATCGGTGAGCTACGAGCAGTACTTC. It yields the protein CASSESVSYEQYF.

A word on this clone: A read error may produce the germline difference seen at one junction end. J is TRBJ2-5 and V is TRBV29-1; D may be TRBD1 (5 bases). The V gene's germline CDR1 is SQVTM and CDR2 ANQGSEA. CDR3 length equals 8 residues. The DNA of the CDR3 is TGCAGCCCCCTGGACAAGAACTTC. Protein: CSPLDKNF.

The chain recombines TRBV25-1 with TRBJ1-2; no clear D. V lost 3 bases and J lost 6, with 14 bases in between. The CDR3 length is 14 residues. Germline V lookup: CDR1 MGHDK, CDR2 SYGVNS. CDR3 bases: TGTGCCAGCAGTGAGTTCGCAATGCAGGATGGCTACACCTTC. Its protein product is CASSEFAMQDGYTF.

This sequence joins TRBV5-1 and TRBJ2-1; TRBD2 is a possible D gene (5 bases). The length of the CDR3 is 14 residues. The V and J ends lost 7 bases and 5 bases respectively, with 16 bases between them. Germline V CDR1 and CDR2: SGHRS, YFSETQ. The CDR3 reads CASGPRGLDNEQFF. The CDR3 nucleotides read TGCGCCAGCGGCCCGAGAGGGTTAGACAATGAGCAGTTCTTC.

The CDR3 sequence: CASSQGGHLSASNQPQHF. The CDR3 DNA sequence: TGTGCCAGCAGCCAAGGTGGACACCTTTCGGCTAGCAATCAGCCCCAGCATTTT. The chain links TRBV3-1 (or the pseudogene TRBV3-2) to TRBJ1-5; the D gene is possibly TRBD1 (5 bases). The CDR3 is 18 amino acids. The germline V and J ends were trimmed by 1 base and 0 bases, with 16 bases remaining between them. The germline V gene encodes CDR1 LGHDT and CDR2 YNNKEL (reference sequence).